This TCR beta chain emerged from a study of T cell responses to AZD1222 COVID-19 vaccine. Libraries were prepared by immunoSEQ multiplex PCR; TCRdb keeps only in-frame clonotypes and omits some of them. The sample contains 95,000 to 100,000 clones, approximately 91% of which appear only once. Germline V gene sequence: CDR1 SGHDT, CDR2 YYEEEE. CDR3 size: 13 residues. The trim removed 4 bases at V and 7 bases at J, leaving 5 bases unmatched. This clone is a singleton in its sample. The antigen is undetermined. Study observations and caveats: Most donors were white British and more were female, and clonal diversity was possibly underestimated. Sampling that yielded the repertoires occurred only after the peak T cell response. Vaccine-associated CD4 TCRs spanned spike, dominant at 160-218 and 743-854. Following two doses of AZD1222, Spike-specific TCR breadth and depth rose.

This receptor was identified in an adult who received the AZD1222 COVID-19 vaccine. The sample in question was peripheral blood, obtained 28 days after the second AZD1222 dose. V and J are TRBV5-6 and TRBJ2-1; 7 bases are a match to TRBD1. The CDR3 bases are TGTGCCAGCAGCCGTGACAGGGTGAATGAGCAGTTCTTC. The encoded protein is CASSRDRVNEQFF.